The 20 T cell receptor beta chains below were found in one sample sequenced in a study of OX40 agonist ivuxolimab in advanced cancers. The protocol was immunoSEQ multiplex PCR, while the TCRdb copy is restricted to in-frame clones and leaves out a portion. The sample yields tens of thousands of clones, approximately 84% seen once. The source was CD4+ or CD8+ T cells sorted from blood, collected in a trial of the OX40 agonist ivuxolimab. These TCRs come from an adult with an advanced solid tumor such as melanoma, head and neck, liver or kidney cancer.

The chain links TRBV29-1 to TRBJ2-7, with no clear D. Looked up from germline, CDR1 is SQVTM and CDR2 is ANQGSEA. Trimming cost V 1 base and J 5 bases, with 12 bases left between them. CDR3 length: 13 amino acids. CDR3 nucleotides: TGCAGCGTTGAAGGGCGGAGCAGCGACGAGCAGTACTTC. Translating gives CSVEGRSSDEQYF.

This chain uses TRBV11-3 with TRBJ1-2; 7 nucleotides line up with TRBD1. V lost 0 bases, J lost 4 bases, and 5 bases stayed unmatched. CDR1 is SGHNT and CDR2 is YENEEA in the germline V gene. CDR3 size: 15 residues. CDR3 DNA sequence: TGTGCCAGCAGCTTAGACAACAGGGGATCCTATGGCTACACCTTC. The encoded protein is CASSLDNRGSYGYTF.

The chain recombines TRBV7-2 with TRBJ1-6; tentatively, D is TRBD1 (5 bases). V shed 2 bases and J shed 13 bases, with 24 bases lying between them. Germline loops: CDR1 SGHTA, CDR2 FQGNSA. This CDR3 comprises 17 residues. This CDR3 is CASSLTFGHLSPRPLHF. Here the CDR3 DNA reads TGTGCCAGCAGCTTAACGTTCGGACACCTATCCCCCAGGCCCCTCCACTTT.

The chain carries TRBV2 and TRBJ1-1; 8 bases agree with TRBD1. Trimming removed 7 bases from V and 1 base from J; junction bases left unmatched: 5. Germline loops: CDR1 SNHLY, CDR2 FYNNEI. The CDR3 contains 14 residues. The CDR3, as DNA: TGTGCCAGCAAAGGACAGGGAGGGAACACTGAAGCTTTCTTT. Translating it yields CASKGQGGNTEAFF.

This chain uses TRBV7-9 with TRBJ2-3; no firm D call. V shed 9 bases and J shed 1 base, with 5 bases lying between them. Germline CDR1 reads SEHNR; CDR2 reads FQNEAQ (reference sequence). This CDR3 has 11 residues. This chain's CDR3 is CASLRTDTQYF. DNA of the CDR3: TGTGCCAGTTTACGCACAGATACGCAGTATTTT.

V is TRBV11-3 and J is TRBJ2-5; D unclear. The CDR3 is 13 residues long. V lost 2 bases and J lost 1, with 5 bases in between. In germline, CDR1 is SGHNT, CDR2 YENEEA. The CDR3 spells CASSLQSQETQYF. In nucleotides, the CDR3 is TGTGCCAGCAGCTTACAGAGCCAAGAGACCCAGTACTTC.

The rearrangement uses TRBV7-2 and TRBJ2-3; 9 nucleotides match TRBD2. V was clipped by 2 bases and J by 3 bases; unmatched bases: 12. Germline V gene lookup returns CDR1 SGHTA and CDR2 FQGNSA. The CDR3 runs 18 residues. CDR3 DNA sequence: TGTGCCAGCAGCTTATTTTTGGCGGGGGGGGTTTGGACAGATACGCAGTATTTT. This codes for CASSLFLAGGVWTDTQYF.

The gene calls are TRBV14 and TRBJ2-2; no clear D. Germline CDR1 reads SGHDN; CDR2 reads FVKESK. V was shortened by 2 bases and J by 4 bases, with 8 bases between the two germline ends. The CDR3 is 14 amino acids. DNA for the CDR3: TGTGCCAGCAGCCAAATCTCCATCACCGGGGAGCTGTTTTTT. Its protein is CASSQISITGELFF.

The genes are TRBV5-4 and TRBJ2-3; TRBD1 matches at 11 bases. The CDR3 has 16 residues. Unmatched junction bases numbered 9, after V lost 4 bases and J lost 5 bases. Germline CDR1 reads SGHNT; CDR2 reads YYREEE (reference sequence). CDR3 sequence: CASSLGRDRGIDTQYF. CDR3 nucleotide sequence: TGTGCCAGCAGCCTAGGCCGGGACAGGGGGATAGATACGCAGTATTTT.

V gene TRBV5-1 combines with J gene TRBJ2-1; D is unresolved. The CDR3 contains 15 residues. Germline V lookup: CDR1 SGHRS, CDR2 YFSETQ. The ends were cut back, 4 bases at V and 0 bases at J, with 11 bases in the middle. This CDR3 reads CASSKTESSYNEQFF. The DNA for the CDR3 is TGCGCCAGCAGCAAGACTGAGAGCTCCTACAATGAGCAGTTCTTC.

The chain has TRBV5-4 and TRBJ2-2, with TRBD1 identical over 8 bases. The CDR3 totals 16 residues. Germline loops: CDR1 SGHNT, CDR2 YYREEE (reference sequence). V lost 3 bases to trimming and J lost 4 bases; unmatched junction nucleotides: 8. Here the CDR3 DNA reads TGTGCCAGCAGCTCCCCACGGGACAGGTCCACCGGGGAGCTGTTTTTT. It encodes CASSSPRDRSTGELFF.

The chain links TRBV19 to TRBJ2-2; 14 bases line up with TRBD2. The ends lost 3 bases at V and 7 bases at J; junction bases unmatched: 4. Germline CDR1 and CDR2: LNHDA and SQIVND (reference sequence). This CDR3 has 16 amino acids. CDR3 sequence: CASSIPTSGGVGELFF. Here the CDR3 DNA reads TGTGCCAGTAGTATTCCGACTAGCGGGGGGGTCGGGGAGCTGTTTTTT.

This clone was observed once. The chain has TRBV19 and TRBJ2-3, with 8 bases that match TRBD2. Germline V gene lookup returns CDR1 LNHDA and CDR2 SQIVND (reference sequence). The length of the CDR3 is 15 residues. V lost 3 bases, J lost 8 bases, and 10 bases stayed unmatched. The CDR3 DNA sequence: TGTGCCAGTAGTATCAATAGCGGGGACGGGGGTACGCAGTATTTT. Amino acid sequence: CASSINSGDGGTQYF.

This clone has only a few counts. The genes are TRBV2 and TRBJ1-5; D is perhaps TRBD1 (5 bases). The CDR3 has 13 residues. Germline V lookup: CDR1 SNHLY, CDR2 FYNNEI. Between the trimmed V and J ends, which lost 7 bases and 5 bases, there was a span of 12 bases. CDR3 in amino acids: CASTQGGDQPQHF. The CDR3 region has the DNA TGTGCCAGCACTCAGGGAGGGGATCAGCCCCAGCATTTT.

The genes are TRBV5-4 and TRBJ1-3, with D perhaps matching TRBD1 (5 bases). V was clipped by 3 bases and J by 1 base, with 11 bases between them. This CDR3 region has 15 residues. CDR1 SGHNT and CDR2 YYREEE come from the germline V gene (reference sequence). The CDR3 DNA follows: TGTGCCAGCAGCTATGGGGCAGGGTCTGGAAACACCATATATTTT. It yields the protein CASSYGAGSGNTIYF.

J is TRBJ2-1 and V is TRBV4-1; 9 positions agree with TRBD1. With V trimmed by 0 bases and J by 9 bases, 9 bases remained unmatched. This CDR3 comprises 16 residues. In germline, CDR1 is MGHRA, CDR2 YSYEKL. The CDR3 protein is CASSQEGGQGKGEQFF. CDR3 in DNA: TGCGCCAGCAGCCAAGAGGGCGGACAGGGGAAGGGTGAGCAGTTCTTC.

This chain joins TRBV6-6 and TRBJ1-6; D call uncertain. The germline V gene encodes CDR1 MNHNY and CDR2 SVGAGI (reference sequence). The CDR3 runs to 14 residues. V was shortened by 4 bases and J by 5 bases, with 9 bases between the two germline ends. This CDR3 reads CASSLGRNNSPLHF. The CDR3 coding sequence is TGTGCCAGCAGTTTAGGACGGAATAATTCACCCCTCCACTTT.

V and J are TRBV7-2 and TRBJ1-2, with TRBD1 matching 10 bases. The CDR3 length is 15 residues. After removal of 3 bases from V and 4 bases from J, the junction contained 5 bases not matched to a gene. CDR1 and CDR2 from the germline V gene are SGHTA and FQGNSA. Written as DNA, the CDR3 is TGTGCCAGCAGCTTCGACAGGGGGCAGGGCTATGGCTACACCTTC. It specifies CASSFDRGQGYGYTF.

The J gene is TRBJ1-2, the V gene TRBV6-6; D remains ambiguous. Trimming shortened V by 2 bases and J by 6 bases, and 7 bases separated the two germline ends. This CDR3 comprises 12 residues. Per the germline V gene, CDR1 is MNHNY and CDR2 is SVGAGI (reference sequence). The CDR3 region has the DNA TGTGCCAGCAGTTACAACGGGGATGGCTACACCTTC. Translated, it gives CASSYNGDGYTF.

The chain has TRBV28 and TRBJ2-1, with a tentative D call TRBD2 (6 bases). The CDR3 runs 15 residues. Trimming took 2 bases from V and 0 from J, leaving 8 bases between them. The germline V gene has CDR1 MDHEN and CDR2 SYDVKM. The CDR3 region is CASSLAGGSYNEQFF. CDR3 DNA: TGTGCCAGCAGTTTAGCCGGGGGCTCCTACAATGAGCAGTTCTTC. The full variable domain, in which reference TRBV28 and TRBJ2-1 provide the parts outside the CDR3, is DVKVTQSSRYLVKRTGEKVFLECVQDMDHENMFWYRQDPGLGLRLIYFSYDVKMKEKGDIPEGYSVSREKKERFSLILESASTNQTSMYLCASSLAGGSYNEQFFGPGTRLTVL.